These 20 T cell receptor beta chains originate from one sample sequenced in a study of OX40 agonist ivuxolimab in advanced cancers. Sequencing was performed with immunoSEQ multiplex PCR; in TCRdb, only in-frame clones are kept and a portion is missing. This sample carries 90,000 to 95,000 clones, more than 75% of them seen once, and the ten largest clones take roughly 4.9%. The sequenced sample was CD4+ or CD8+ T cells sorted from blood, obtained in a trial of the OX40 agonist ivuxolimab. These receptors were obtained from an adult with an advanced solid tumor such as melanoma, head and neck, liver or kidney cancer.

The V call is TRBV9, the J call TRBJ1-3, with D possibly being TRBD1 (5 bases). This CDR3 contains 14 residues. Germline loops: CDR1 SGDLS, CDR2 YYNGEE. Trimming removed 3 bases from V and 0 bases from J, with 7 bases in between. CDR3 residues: CASSATVSGNTIYF. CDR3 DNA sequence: TGTGCCAGCAGCGCGACAGTCTCTGGAAACACCATATATTTT.

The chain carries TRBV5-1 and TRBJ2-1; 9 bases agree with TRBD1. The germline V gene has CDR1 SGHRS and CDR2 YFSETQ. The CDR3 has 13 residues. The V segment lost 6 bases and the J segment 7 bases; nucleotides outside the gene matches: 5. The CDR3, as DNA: TGCGCCAGCAACCGGGACAGGGATAATGAGCAGTTCTTC. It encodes CASNRDRDNEQFF.

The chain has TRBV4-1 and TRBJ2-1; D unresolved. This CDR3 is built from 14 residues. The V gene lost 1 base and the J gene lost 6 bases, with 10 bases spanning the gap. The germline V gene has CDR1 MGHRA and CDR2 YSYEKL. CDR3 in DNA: TGCGCCAGCAGCCAAGTCTATTTCATCAATGAGCAGTTCTTC. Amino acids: CASSQVYFINEQFF.

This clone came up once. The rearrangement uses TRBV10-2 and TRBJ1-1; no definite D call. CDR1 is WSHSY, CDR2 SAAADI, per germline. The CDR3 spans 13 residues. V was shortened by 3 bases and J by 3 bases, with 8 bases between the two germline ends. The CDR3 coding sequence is TGCGCCAGCAGTGAAGCTCTATACACTGAAGCTTTCTTT. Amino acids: CASSEALYTEAFF.

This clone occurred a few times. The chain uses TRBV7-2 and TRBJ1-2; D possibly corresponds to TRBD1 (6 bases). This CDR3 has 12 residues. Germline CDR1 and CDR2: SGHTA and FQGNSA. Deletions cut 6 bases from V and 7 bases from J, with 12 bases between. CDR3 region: CASSSNRAGYTF. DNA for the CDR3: TGTGCCAGCAGTTCCAACAGGGCTGGCTACACCTTC.

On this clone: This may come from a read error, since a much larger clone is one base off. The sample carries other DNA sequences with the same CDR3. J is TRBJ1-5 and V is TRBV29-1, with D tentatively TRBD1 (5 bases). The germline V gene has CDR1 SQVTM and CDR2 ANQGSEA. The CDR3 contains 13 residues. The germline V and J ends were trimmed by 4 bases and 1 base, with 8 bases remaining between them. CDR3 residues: CSVGEGSNQPQHF. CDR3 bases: TGCAGCGTTGGAGAGGGGAGCAATCAGCCCCAGCATTTT.

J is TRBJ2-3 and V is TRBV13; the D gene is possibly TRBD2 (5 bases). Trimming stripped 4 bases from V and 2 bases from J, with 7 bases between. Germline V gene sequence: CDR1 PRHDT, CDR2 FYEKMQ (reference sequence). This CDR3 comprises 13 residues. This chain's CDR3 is CASSYGDTDTQYF. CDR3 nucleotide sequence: TGTGCCAGCAGCTACGGGGACACAGATACGCAGTATTTT.

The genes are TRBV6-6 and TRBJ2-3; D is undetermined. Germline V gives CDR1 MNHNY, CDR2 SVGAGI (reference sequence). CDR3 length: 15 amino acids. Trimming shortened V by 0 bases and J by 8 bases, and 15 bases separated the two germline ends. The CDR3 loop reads CASSYSTGPSSTQYF. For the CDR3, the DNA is TGTGCCAGCAGTTACTCGACCGGGCCATCCAGTACGCAGTATTTT.

CDR3 amino acids: CASSPSGVTGELFF. In DNA form, the CDR3 reads TGTGCCAGCAGCCCCTCGGGCGTCACCGGGGAGCTGTTTTTT. V gene TRBV7-2 combines with J gene TRBJ2-2; D remains unclear. This CDR3 is built from 14 residues. V was pared by 5 bases and J by 4 bases, with 11 bases between. Germline lookup yields CDR1 SGHTA and CDR2 FQGNSA.

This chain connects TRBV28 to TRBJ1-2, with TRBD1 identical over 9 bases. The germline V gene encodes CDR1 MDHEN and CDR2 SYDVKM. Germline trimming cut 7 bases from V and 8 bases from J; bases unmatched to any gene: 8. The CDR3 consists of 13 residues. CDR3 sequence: CASIGDRVYGYTF. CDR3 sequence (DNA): TGTGCCAGCATAGGGGACAGGGTGTACGGCTACACCTTC.

The CDR3 DNA follows: TGTGCCAGCAGTCCGGGACTAGCGGGAGCAGGAGGGGCCGGGGAGCTGTTTTTT. Translated, it gives CASSPGLAGAGGAGELFF. The chain combines TRBV13 with TRBJ2-2; TRBD2 agrees at 14 bases. CDR1 is PRHDT, CDR2 FYEKMQ, per germline (reference sequence). The V gene end was trimmed by 6 bases and the J gene end by 6 bases; junction bases not matched to a gene: 12. The CDR3 is made up of 18 amino acids.

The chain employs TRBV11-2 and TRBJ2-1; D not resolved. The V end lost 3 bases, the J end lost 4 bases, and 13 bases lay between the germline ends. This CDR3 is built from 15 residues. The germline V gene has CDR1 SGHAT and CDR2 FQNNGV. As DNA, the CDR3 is TGTGCCAGCAGCTTTAACCGGGTGGGATACAATGAGCAGTTCTTC. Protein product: CASSFNRVGYNEQFF.

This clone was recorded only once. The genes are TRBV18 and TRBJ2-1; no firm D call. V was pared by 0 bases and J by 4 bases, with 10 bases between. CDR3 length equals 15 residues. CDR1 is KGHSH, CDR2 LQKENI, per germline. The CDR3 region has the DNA TGTGCCAGCTCACCACCGAGGACCCGATACAATGAGCAGTTCTTC. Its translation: CASSPPRTRYNEQFF.

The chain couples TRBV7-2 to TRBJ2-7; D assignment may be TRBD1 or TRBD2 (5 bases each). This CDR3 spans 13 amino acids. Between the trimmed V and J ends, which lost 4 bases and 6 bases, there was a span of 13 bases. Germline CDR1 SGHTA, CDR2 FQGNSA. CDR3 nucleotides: TGTGCCAGCAGCTCCCTACGGGGCAGCGAGCAGTACGTC. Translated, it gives CASSSLRGSEQYV.

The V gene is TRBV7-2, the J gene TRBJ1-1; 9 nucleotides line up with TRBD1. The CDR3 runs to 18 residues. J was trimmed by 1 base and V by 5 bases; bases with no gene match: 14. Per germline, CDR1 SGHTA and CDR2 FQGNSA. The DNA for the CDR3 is TGTGCCAGCAGCCTACGTTTACCGGGACAGGGAACGAACACTGAAGCTTTCTTT. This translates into CASSLRLPGQGTNTEAFF.

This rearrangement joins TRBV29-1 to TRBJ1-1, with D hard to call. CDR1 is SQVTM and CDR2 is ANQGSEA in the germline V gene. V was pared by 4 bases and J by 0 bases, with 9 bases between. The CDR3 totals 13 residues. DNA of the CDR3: TGCAGCGTTGTCCCCATCCTGAACACTGAAGCTTTCTTT. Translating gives CSVVPILNTEAFF.

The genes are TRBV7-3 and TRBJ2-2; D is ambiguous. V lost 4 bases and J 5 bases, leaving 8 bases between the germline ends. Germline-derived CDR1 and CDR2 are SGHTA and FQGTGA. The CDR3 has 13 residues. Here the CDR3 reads CASSSLNTGELFF. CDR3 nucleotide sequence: TGTGCCAGCAGCTCATTGAATACCGGGGAGCTGTTTTTT.

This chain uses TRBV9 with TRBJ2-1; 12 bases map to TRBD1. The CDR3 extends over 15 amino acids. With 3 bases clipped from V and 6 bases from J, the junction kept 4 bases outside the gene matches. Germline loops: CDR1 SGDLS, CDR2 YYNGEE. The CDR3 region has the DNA TGTGCCAGCAGCGCCGGGACAGGGGGCGGCAATGAGCAGTTCTTC. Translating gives CASSAGTGGGNEQFF.

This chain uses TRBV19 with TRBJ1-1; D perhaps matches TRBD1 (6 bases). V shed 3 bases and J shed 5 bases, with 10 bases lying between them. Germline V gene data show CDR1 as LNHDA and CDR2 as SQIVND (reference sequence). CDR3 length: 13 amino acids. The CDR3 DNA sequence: TGTGCCAGTAGTATTGGGACAAAAACTGAAGCTTTCTTT. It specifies CASSIGTKTEAFF. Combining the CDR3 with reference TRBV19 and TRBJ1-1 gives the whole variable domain DGGITQSPKYLFRKEGQNVTLSCEQNLNHDAMYWYRQDPGQGLRLIYYSQIVNDFQKGDIAEGYSVSREKKESFPLTVTSAQKNPTAFYLCASSIGTKTEAFFGQGTRLTVV.

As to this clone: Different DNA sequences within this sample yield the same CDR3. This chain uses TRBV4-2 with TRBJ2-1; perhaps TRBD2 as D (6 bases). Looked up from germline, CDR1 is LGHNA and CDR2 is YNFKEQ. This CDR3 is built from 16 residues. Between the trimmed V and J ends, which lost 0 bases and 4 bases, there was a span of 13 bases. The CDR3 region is CASSQDWTGVYNEQFF. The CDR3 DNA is TGTGCCAGCAGCCAAGATTGGACGGGAGTGTACAATGAGCAGTTCTTC.